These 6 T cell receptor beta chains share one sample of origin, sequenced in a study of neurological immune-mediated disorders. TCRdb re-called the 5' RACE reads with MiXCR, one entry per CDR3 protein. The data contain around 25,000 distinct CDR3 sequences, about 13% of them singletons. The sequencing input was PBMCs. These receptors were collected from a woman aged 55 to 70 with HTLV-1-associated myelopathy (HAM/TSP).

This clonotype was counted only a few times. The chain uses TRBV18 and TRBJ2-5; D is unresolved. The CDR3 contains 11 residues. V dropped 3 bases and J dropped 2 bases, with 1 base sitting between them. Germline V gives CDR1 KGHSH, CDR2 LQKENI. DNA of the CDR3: TGTGCCAGCTCACCTCAAGAGACCCAGTACTTC. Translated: CASSPQETQYF.

Here the CDR3 DNA reads TGCAGTGCTAGAGAGCCCAGGGGGAGTTCAACCGGGGAGCTGTTTTTT. Translated: CSAREPRGSSTGELFF. The chain is built from TRBV20-1 and TRBJ2-2, with 7 bases matching TRBD1. The CDR3 runs to 16 residues. CDR1 and CDR2 from the germline V gene are DFQATT and SNEGSKA (reference sequence). Losses at the gene ends were 0 bases for V and 5 bases for J; bases not matched to a gene: 9.

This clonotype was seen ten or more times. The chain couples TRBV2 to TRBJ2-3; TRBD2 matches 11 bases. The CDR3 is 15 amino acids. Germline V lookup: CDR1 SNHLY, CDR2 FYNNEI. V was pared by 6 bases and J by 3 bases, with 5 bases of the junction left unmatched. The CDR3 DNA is TGTGCCAGCAGGCCGGGACTAGCGGAGACAGATACGCAGTATTTT. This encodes CASRPGLAETDTQYF.

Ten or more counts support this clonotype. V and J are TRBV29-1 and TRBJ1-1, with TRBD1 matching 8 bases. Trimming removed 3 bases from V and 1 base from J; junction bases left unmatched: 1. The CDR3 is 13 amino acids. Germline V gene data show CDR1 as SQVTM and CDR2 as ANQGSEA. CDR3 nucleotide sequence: TGCAGCGTTGAGACAGGGGCGAACACTGAAGCTTTCTTT. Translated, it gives CSVETGANTEAFF.

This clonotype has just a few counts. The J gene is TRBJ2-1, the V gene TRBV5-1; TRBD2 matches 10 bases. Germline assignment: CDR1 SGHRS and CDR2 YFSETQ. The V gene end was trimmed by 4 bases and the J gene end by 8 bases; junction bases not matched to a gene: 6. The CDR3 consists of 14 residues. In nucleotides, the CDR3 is TGCGCCAGCAGCCCTCTAGCGGGAGACGATGAGCAGTTCTTC. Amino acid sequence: CASSPLAGDDEQFF.

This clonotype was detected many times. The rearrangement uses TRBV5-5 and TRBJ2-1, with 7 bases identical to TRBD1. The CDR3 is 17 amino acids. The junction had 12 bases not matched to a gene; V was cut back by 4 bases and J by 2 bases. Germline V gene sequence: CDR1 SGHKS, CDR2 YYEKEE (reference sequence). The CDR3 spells CASSRRRQGEPYNEQFF. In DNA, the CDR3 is TGTGCCAGCAGCCGAAGGCGACAGGGAGAACCCTACAATGAGCAGTTCTTC.